Listed below are T cell receptor beta chains from one sample, sequenced in a study of tumor-infiltrating lymphocytes in primary liver carcinoma. TCRdb independently ran MiXCR on the multiplex PCR reads; one entry per CDR3 protein. This table has about 200,000 distinct CDR3 sequences, less than 75% appearing once. The sequenced sample consisted of peripheral blood. These receptors originate from a woman aged 55-69 years with primary liver carcinoma and hepatitis B virus infection. Each CDR3 is given with its conserved first and last residue. D genes are given only for firm matches. Size tells how often a clone was seen (once, few, many) or the class of an expanded clone, and some rows leave it out.

j_gene,d_gene,v_gene,abundance,CDR3aa,CDR3nt
TRBJ2-5,-,TRBV4-2,many,CASSPRLEQETQYF,TGTGCCAGCAGCCCCCGACTCGAACAAGAGACCCAGTACTTC
TRBJ2-1,-,TRBV28,many,CASSSTAYNEQFF,TGTGCCAGCAGTTCCACAGCCTACAATGAGCAGTTCTTC
TRBJ2-5,-,TRBV5-4,many,CASSLGSETQYF,TGTGCCAGCAGCTTGGGGTCCGAGACCCAGTACTTC
TRBJ2-7,TRBD1,TRBV5-6,-,CASRPRTGSYEQYF,TGTGCCAGCAGACCCCGGACAGGTTCCTACGAGCAGTACTTC
TRBJ1-2,TRBD1,TRBV14,-,CASSQRGRQGGYGYTF,TGTGCCAGCAGCCAGAGGGGCCGACAGGGCGGCTATGGCTACACCTTC
TRBJ1-3,-,TRBV6-6,-,CASTPRGESGDTIYF,TGTGCCAGCACCCCGAGGGGGGAGTCTGGAGACACCATATATTTT
TRBJ1-2,-,TRBV7-2,-,CASSPGGGGAFYGYTF,TGTGCCAGCAGCCCTGGTGGGGGGGGCGCATTCTATGGCTACACCTTC
TRBJ2-1,TRBD2,TRBV5-4,-,CASSAGTIGRANEQFF,TGTGCCAGCAGCGCCGGGACTATCGGGAGGGCTAATGAGCAGTTCTTC
TRBJ2-3,TRBD2,TRBV11-1,large,CASSLRQRAGESHF,TGTGCCAGCAGCTTAAGGCAACGTGCGGGAGAGTCTCACTTT
TRBJ1-3,-,TRBV6-1,many,CASSGDPQRAGNTIYF,TGTGCCAGCAGTGGGGACCCTCAACGGGCTGGAAACACCATATATTTT
TRBJ2-5,TRBD1,TRBV5-1,-,CASRNGTGGSRETQYF,TGCGCCAGCAGAAACGGGACAGGGGGCTCGCGGGAGACCCAGTACTTC
TRBJ2-3,-,TRBV6-2/TRBV6-3,-,CASSFTRGDTQYF,TGTGCCAGCAGTTTTACTCGGGGAGATACGCAGTATTTT
TRBJ2-3,TRBD2,TRBV11-2,-,CVSPSVAGVPSTGTQYF,TGTGTCAGCCCCTCGGTAGCGGGAGTGCCTAGCACAGGTACGCAGTATTTT
TRBJ2-7,-,TRBV6-6,once,CARSPSGPLEQYF,TGTGCCAGGAGCCCCTCGGGTCCGCTCGAGCAGTACTTC
TRBJ2-1,TRBD2,TRBV28,-,CASSLSGLAGDSYNEQFF,TGTGCCAGCAGTTTATCAGGACTAGCGGGAGATTCCTACAATGAGCAGTTCTTC
TRBJ2-1,-,TRBV29-1,many,CSVGSSNEQFF,TGCAGCGTTGGTAGTAGCAATGAGCAGTTCTTC
TRBJ2-2,-,TRBV7-9,few,CASNPSAGVSGELFF,TGTGCCAGCAACCCCTCGGCAGGGGTCTCCGGGGAGCTGTTTTTT
TRBJ2-2,-,TRBV7-3,-,CASSLLGGNTGELFF,TGTGCCAGCAGCTTATTGGGGGGTAACACCGGGGAGTTGTTTTTT
TRBJ1-2,-,TRBV5-4,many,CASSAGGSNYGYTF,TGTGCCAGCAGCGCCGGGGGATCTAACTATGGCTACACCTTC
TRBJ2-1,-,TRBV28,-,CASSSGPTSYNEQFF,TGTGCCAGCAGTTCAGGACCAACCTCCTACAATGAGCAGTTCTTC
TRBJ1-4,-,TRBV11-2,-,CASSLWSEKLFF,TGTGCCAGTAGCCTGTGGAGTGAAAAACTGTTTTTT
TRBJ2-7,-,TRBV4-1,many,CASSQVGQPEQYF,TGCGCCAGCAGCCAAGTGGGCCAGCCGGAGCAGTACTTC
TRBJ2-1,TRBD2,TRBV7-3,once,CASSLGGRGNEEFF,TGTGCCAGCAGCTTAGGCGGGAGGGGCAATGAGGAGTTCTTC
TRBJ1-1,-,TRBV28,many,CASSPRDRYTEAFF,TGTGCCAGCAGTCCTCGGGACCGATACACTGAAGCTTTCTTT
TRBJ2-7,TRBD2,TRBV10-3,many,CAIRGEREDYEQYF,TGTGCCATCCGGGGGGAGCGGGAGGACTACGAGCAGTACTTC
TRBJ2-4,-,TRBV6-1,few,CASSDGAVSKNIQYF,TGTGCCAGCAGTGACGGGGCAGTGTCCAAAAACATTCAGTACTTC
TRBJ2-7,-,TRBV5-6,-,CAGSLAGSYEQYF,TGTGCCGGCAGCTTGGCTGGCTCCTACGAGCAGTACTTC
TRBJ2-5,-,TRBV12-3/TRBV12-4,-,CASCLAADKETQYF,TGTGCCAGCTGTTTGGCGGCAGACAAAGAGACCCAGTACTTC
TRBJ2-7,-,TRBV5-1,-,CASSLDRTYEQYF,TGCGCCAGCAGCTTAGACAGAACCTACGAGCAGTACTTC
TRBJ2-5,-,TRBV29-1,many,CSAGTAQETQYF,TGCAGCGCGGGGACGGCTCAAGAGACCCAGTACTTC
TRBJ1-6,-,TRBV12-3/TRBV12-4,-,CTSSIRPNSPLHF,TGTACCAGCAGTATTCGACCTAATTCACCCCTCCACTTT
TRBJ2-1,-,TRBV6-6,-,CASTRKTLSYNEQFF,TGTGCCAGCACCCGGAAGACTTTATCCTACAATGAGCAGTTCTTC
TRBJ1-6,-,TRBV5-1,-,CASSLWTLRYNSPLHF,TGCGCCAGCAGCTTGTGGACACTCCGCTATAATTCACCCCTCCACTTT
TRBJ2-1,TRBD2,TRBV5-4,many,CASTRGILLSGRQNEQFF,TGTGCCAGCACCCGAGGTATCCTGCTGAGCGGGAGGCAAAATGAGCAGTTCTTC
TRBJ1-2,-,TRBV12-3/TRBV12-4,-,CARSFRHLRRYGYTF,TGTGCCAGGAGTTTTAGGCATCTGAGGCGATATGGCTACACCTTC
TRBJ1-1,TRBD1,TRBV7-9,few,CASSSTGQGEAFF,TGTGCCAGCAGCTCGACCGGACAGGGTGAAGCTTTCTTT
TRBJ2-6,-,TRBV5-1,few,CASSLGRPDSGANVLTF,TGCGCCAGCAGCTTGGGAAGGCCGGACTCTGGGGCCAACGTCCTGACTTTC
TRBJ2-3,-,TRBV6-5,once,CASSYSHPRGGGDMQYF,TGTGCCAGCAGTTACTCACACCCCCGAGGGGGAGGAGATATGCAGTATTTT
TRBJ2-7,TRBD1,TRBV4-2,few,CASSRSAGTGETYEQYF,TGTGCCAGCAGCCGGTCCGCGGGGACAGGGGAAACCTACGAGCAGTACTTC
TRBJ2-1,-,TRBV5-4,once,CASSLGWPSIDEQFF,TGTGCCAGCAGCTTGGGTTGGCCCTCTATCGATGAGCAGTTCTTC
TRBJ2-1,-,TRBV28,-,CAGSPWTGTYNEQFF,TGTGCCGGCAGTCCCTGGACGGGAACCTACAATGAGCAGTTCTTC
TRBJ2-1,-,TRBV5-1,few,CASSLGLSGDEQFF,TGCGCCAGCAGCTTGGGACTATCGGGCGATGAGCAGTTCTTC
TRBJ2-7,-,TRBV11-3,-,CASSLVGTPNYDQYF,TGTGCCAGCAGCTTAGTTGGGACACCCAACTACGACCAGTACTTC
TRBJ2-2,-,TRBV5-4,-,CASSTRAPTRELFF,TGTGCCAGCAGCACCAGGGCTCCCACCAGGGAGCTGTTTTTT
TRBJ1-5,-,TRBV5-4,few,CASGQGPNQPQHF,TGTGCCAGCGGCCAGGGACCAAATCAGCCCCAGCATTTT
TRBJ1-1,-,TRBV11-1,-,CANRPGGTTEAFF,TGTGCCAACAGGCCGGGGGGGACCACTGAAGCTTTCTTT
TRBJ2-4,-,TRBV10-2,once,CASSESRGWDVQNF,TGCGCCAGCAGTGAGTCAAGGGGATGGGACGTTCAAAACTTC
TRBJ1-2,TRBD1,TRBV7-9,-,CTSSWDRGGYTF,TGTACCAGCAGCTGGGACAGAGGTGGCTACACCTTC
TRBJ1-2,-,TRBV7-8,many,CASSLARSGNYGYTF,TGTGCCAGCAGCTTAGCGAGGAGCGGAAACTATGGCTACACCTTC
TRBJ1-2,TRBD1,TRBV19,-,CASTPTGREDYGYTF,TGTGCCAGTACCCCGACAGGGCGAGAAGACTATGGCTACACCTTC
TRBJ2-6,-,TRBV30,few,CAWSDTGRSTGFSGANVLTF,TGTGCCTGGAGTGACACGGGAAGGAGCACCGGTTTCTCTGGGGCCAACGTCCTGACTTTC
TRBJ2-4,TRBD1,TRBV29-1,-,CSCEVQGAAGVDIQHF,TGCAGCTGTGAGGTACAGGGGGCCGCCGGGGTGGACATTCAGCACTTC
TRBJ2-1,-,TRBV5-1,-,CASSLAASTYNEHFF,TGCGCCAGCAGCTTGGCGGCTAGCACCTACAATGAGCACTTCTTC
TRBJ1-5,-,TRBV11-2,few,CASSPGIGYQPQHF,TGTGCCAGCAGCCCCGGGATAGGTTACCAGCCCCAGCATTTT
TRBJ1-6,TRBD1,TRBV12-3/TRBV12-4,-,CTGSPTGGGSPLHF,TGTACCGGCAGTCCCACAGGGGGCGGTTCACCCCTCCACTTT
TRBJ2-3,-,TRBV29-1,-,CSVGRSNRQYF,TGCAGCGTGGGACGGTCAAATAGGCAGTATTTT
TRBJ1-6,TRBD1,TRBV27,-,CASSLDRGINSPLHF,TGTGCCAGCAGCTTAGACAGGGGGATTAATTCACCCCTCCACTTT
TRBJ2-3,-,TRBV11-2,-,CASGLGLPTDTQYF,TGTGCCAGCGGCCTGGGACTCCCCACTGATACGCAGTATTTT